This TCR beta chain came from a study of graft-versus-host responses after intestinal transplantation. Study at large: Transplants were multivisceral, liver-intestinal, or isolated intestinal. Findings and limits, study-wide: GvH clones were found in recipient marrow; some appeared first in ileum or blood.

With respect to this clone: What it recognizes is unknown.

Here immunoSEQ multiplex PCR was the method, and the copy in TCRdb shows in-frame clones only, minus some. Of over 80,000 clones in the sample, 90% to 95% are singletons; the top ten hold about 0.18%. The CDR3 loop spans 15 amino acids. Per germline, CDR1 MDHEN and CDR2 SYDVKM. V gave up 7 bases and J gave up 8 bases; unmatched junction bases: 10. The chain recombines TRBV28 with TRBJ1-6, with 8 bases lining up with TRBD1. The material was unstimulated CD4+ T cells sorted from spleen or lymph node cells, obtained before transplant. This receptor was identified in a human donor who was the organ donor for an intestinal transplant. CDR3 region: CASTPPDRVYSPLHF. The CDR3 DNA reads as TGTGCCAGCACCCCCCCGGACAGGGTTTATTCACCCCTCCACTTT.